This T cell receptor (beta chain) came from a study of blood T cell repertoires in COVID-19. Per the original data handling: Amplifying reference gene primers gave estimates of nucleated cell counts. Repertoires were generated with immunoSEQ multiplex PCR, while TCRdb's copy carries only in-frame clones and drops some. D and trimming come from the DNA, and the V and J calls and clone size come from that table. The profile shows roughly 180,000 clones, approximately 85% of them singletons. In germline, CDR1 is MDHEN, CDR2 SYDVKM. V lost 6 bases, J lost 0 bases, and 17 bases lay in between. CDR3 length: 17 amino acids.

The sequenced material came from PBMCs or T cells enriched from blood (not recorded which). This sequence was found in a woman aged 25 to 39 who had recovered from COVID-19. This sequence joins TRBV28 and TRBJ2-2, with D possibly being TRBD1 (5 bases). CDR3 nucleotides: TGTGCCAGCAGGCTCGTAAGGGGCCGATCGAACACCGGGGAGCTGTTTTTT. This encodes CASRLVRGRSNTGELFF.